This T cell receptor (beta chain) was sequenced during a study of molecular identifiers for immune sequencing clone quantification. This CDR3 has 14 amino acids. The V gene end was trimmed by 5 bases and the J gene end by 5 bases; junction bases not matched to a gene: 3. CDR1 SEHNR and CDR2 FQNEAQ come from the germline V gene (reference sequence). TCRdb used MiXCR to reprocess the PCR reads, holding one entry per CDR3 protein. This table has 550,000 to 750,000 distinct CDR3 sequences, about 20% appearing once. Specimen: naive CD8+ T cells from blood, with Jurkat cell RNA spiked in. As to subset: FACS-sorted CD8+CD4-CCR7+CD45RA+ naive T cells. The TCR originated in a human donor in good health. Some libraries in this study had Jurkat cell RNA spiked in. The chain joins TRBV7-9 to TRBJ1-3, with 10 nucleotides matching TRBD1. The CDR3 DNA follows: TGTGCCAGCAGCACGGGACAGGGGAGAAACACCATATATTTT. This encodes CASSTGQGRNTIYF.